The 26 T cell receptor beta chains in this list originate from one sample, sequenced in a study of brain T cells in children with intractable seizures. TCRdb's table, derived via immunoSEQ multiplex PCR, lists solely in-frame clones and lacks some. The table shows some 20,000 clones, with 94% occurring only once. Sequencing was performed on peripheral blood, taken at surgery. These receptors all stem from a boy between 5 and 17 years old with focal cortical dysplasia and intractable seizures.

J is TRBJ1-5 and V is TRBV28, with D tentatively TRBD1 (5 bases). Germline V gene lookup returns CDR1 MDHEN and CDR2 SYDVKM. Trimming took 6 bases from V and 3 from J, leaving 12 bases between them. This CDR3 is built from 14 residues. The CDR3 loop reads CASRPDSYNQPQHF. Written as DNA, the CDR3 is TGTGCCAGCAGACCCGACAGCTACAATCAGCCCCAGCATTTT. The whole variable domain, remainder taken from reference TRBV28 and TRBJ1-5, is DVKVTQSSRYLVKRTGEKVFLECVQDMDHENMFWYRQDPGLGLRLIYFSYDVKMKEKGDIPEGYSVSREKKERFSLILESASTNQTSMYLCASRPDSYNQPQHFGDGTRLSIL.

The gene calls are TRBV9 and TRBJ1-1; 7 positions agree with TRBD1. The CDR3 totals 14 residues. Germline CDR1 and CDR2: SGDLS and YYNGEE. With 3 bases clipped from V and 1 base from J, the junction kept 3 bases outside the gene matches. The CDR3 loop is CASSATGENTEAFF. CDR3 sequence (DNA): TGTGCCAGCAGCGCCACAGGGGAGAACACTGAAGCTTTCTTT.

This chain uses TRBV6-1 with TRBJ2-6; D ambiguous. From germline, CDR1 is MNHNS and CDR2 SASEGT. This CDR3 spans 15 amino acids. Trimming removed 1 base at V and 2 bases at J, with 6 bases between. Written as DNA, the CDR3 is TGTGCCAGCAGTGAAGACATAACTGGGGCCAACGTCCTGACTTTC. It is translated as CASSEDITGANVLTF.

The chain carries TRBV28 and TRBJ1-4; TRBD1 aligns across 8 bases. V was pared by 6 bases and J by 3 bases, with 9 bases of the junction left unmatched. Per the germline V gene, CDR1 is MDHEN and CDR2 is SYDVKM. The CDR3 is 16 amino acids. CDR3 DNA: TGTGCCAGCAGGGCAATACAGGGGGGTTCTAATGAAAAACTGTTTTTT. Translation gives CASRAIQGGSNEKLFF.

The chain is built from TRBV28 and TRBJ2-3; unclear D gene. The CDR3 is made up of 11 amino acids. V lost 2 bases and J 5 bases, leaving 2 bases between the germline ends. Germline V gene data show CDR1 as MDHEN and CDR2 as SYDVKM. CDR3 sequence: CASSLGDTQYF. The CDR3 nucleotides read TGTGCCAGCAGTTTAGGAGATACGCAGTATTTT.

V usage is TRBV12-5 and J usage is TRBJ1-1, with D perhaps matching TRBD1 (5 bases). The CDR3 length is 12 residues. V lost 4 bases and J 4 bases, leaving 7 bases between the germline ends. Looked up from germline, CDR1 is LGHNT and CDR2 is FRNRAP. The DNA for the CDR3 is TGTGCTAGTGGTTGGGGGGGCACTGAAGCTTTCTTT. This gives the protein CASGWGGTEAFF.

The rearrangement links TRBV18 to TRBJ2-7, with TRBD1 matching over 7 bases. Germline CDR1 reads KGHSH; CDR2 reads LQKENI. V lost 2 bases to trimming and J lost 7 bases; unmatched junction nucleotides: 2. The CDR3 sequence is 12 residues long. The CDR3 loop is CASSPDRVEQYV. DNA of the CDR3: TGTGCCAGCTCACCAGACAGGGTTGAGCAGTACGTC.

The CDR3 loop is CASSLKTSGILSYNEQFF. CDR3 nucleotide sequence: TGTGCCAGCAGCTTAAAGACTAGCGGGATACTCTCCTACAATGAGCAGTTCTTC. This chain connects TRBV7-2 to TRBJ2-1, with 11 bases that match TRBD2. The CDR3 length is 18 residues. After removal of 2 bases from V and 0 bases from J, the junction contained 6 bases not matched to a gene. Germline-derived CDR1 and CDR2 are SGHTA and FQGNSA.

The rearrangement joins TRBV5-4 to TRBJ1-2, with 9 positions matching TRBD1. J was trimmed by 8 bases and V by 3 bases; bases with no gene match: 5. This CDR3 contains 13 residues. Germline assignment: CDR1 SGHNT and CDR2 YYREEE (reference sequence). CDR3: CASSYRDREGYTF. The CDR3 coding sequence is TGTGCCAGCAGCTACCGGGACAGGGAGGGCTACACCTTC.

Only one count was recorded for this clone. The V gene is TRBV6-5, the J gene TRBJ1-5; D possibly corresponds to TRBD1 (5 bases). The V and J ends lost 7 bases and 3 bases respectively, with 13 bases between them. Germline V gene sequence: CDR1 MNHEY, CDR2 SVGAGI. CDR3 length equals 14 residues. CDR3: CASTEGQYNQPQHF. The CDR3, as DNA: TGTGCCAGCACCGAGGGGCAGTACAATCAGCCCCAGCATTTT.

The chain combines TRBV11-2 with TRBJ2-1; 11 bases fit TRBD2. The CDR3 has 14 amino acids. After removal of 5 bases from V and 6 bases from J, the junction contained 3 bases not matched to a gene. Germline-derived CDR1 and CDR2 are SGHAT and FQNNGV. The DNA for the CDR3 is TGTGCCAGCAGCCAGACTAGCGGGATCAATGAGCAGTTCTTC. Amino acids: CASSQTSGINEQFF.

The chain recombines TRBV4-1 with TRBJ2-1, with TRBD2 matching 7 bases. The CDR3 contains 17 residues. The V segment lost 2 bases and the J segment 0 bases; nucleotides outside the gene matches: 7. Germline V lookup: CDR1 MGHRA, CDR2 YSYEKL. The CDR3 sequence is CASSQIGGGDSYNEQFF. The CDR3 nucleotides read TGCGCCAGCAGCCAAATCGGCGGGGGTGACTCCTACAATGAGCAGTTCTTC.

The chain is built from TRBV5-1 and TRBJ1-4; perhaps TRBD1 as D (6 bases). The germline CDR1 and CDR2 sequences are SGHRS and YFSETQ. V dropped 4 bases and J dropped 8 bases, with 15 bases sitting between them. CDR3 length: 14 residues. CDR3 amino acids: CASSQRGAVEKLFF. Here the CDR3 DNA reads TGCGCCAGCAGCCAGAGGGGGGCGGTCGAAAAACTGTTTTTT.

The chain has TRBV27 and TRBJ2-1, with D perhaps being TRBD1 or TRBD2 (5 bases each). V lost 5 bases and J lost 10, with 15 bases in between. Per germline, CDR1 MNHEY and CDR2 SMNVEV (reference sequence). The CDR3 is made up of 13 amino acids. The CDR3 DNA reads as TGTGCCAGCAGTCCACCCCGGGGCAGGGAGCAGTTCTTC. Its translation: CASSPPRGREQFF.

This clone was counted a single time. The chain is built from TRBV14 and TRBJ1-1; D gene ambiguous. Germline V gene lookup returns CDR1 SGHDN and CDR2 FVKESK. V was clipped by 4 bases and J by 1 base, with 16 bases between them. This CDR3 is 16 amino acids long. The CDR3: CASSPLGRYRNTEAFF. The DNA of the CDR3 is TGTGCCAGCAGCCCCTTGGGTCGCTACCGGAACACTGAAGCTTTCTTT. Combining the CDR3 with reference TRBV14 and TRBJ1-1 gives the whole variable domain EAGVTQFPSHSVIEKGQTVTLRCDPISGHDNLYWYRRVMGKEIKFLLHFVKESKQDESGMPNNRFLAERTGGTYSTLKVQPAELEDSGVYFCASSPLGRYRNTEAFFGQGTRLTVV.

The V call is TRBV13, the J call TRBJ1-6, with TRBD1 identical over 11 bases. The length of the CDR3 is 17 residues. Germline CDR1 PRHDT, CDR2 FYEKMQ (reference sequence). With 4 bases clipped from V and 9 bases from J, the junction kept 11 bases outside the gene matches. The DNA of the CDR3 is TGTGCCAGCAGCTCTTTGGGACAGGGGGGTATAGGTTCACCCCTCCACTTT. Translation: CASSSLGQGGIGSPLHF. The full variable domain, its missing parts supplied by reference TRBV13 and TRBJ1-6, is AAGVIQSPRHLIKEKRETATLKCYPIPRHDTVYWYQQGPGQDPQFLISFYEKMQSDKGSIPDRFSAQQFSDYHSELNMSSLELGDSALYFCASSSLGQGGIGSPLHFGNGTRLTVT.

The chain couples TRBV6-4 to TRBJ1-2; D may be TRBD1 (5 bases). The CDR3 loop spans 15 amino acids. The V and J ends lost 2 bases and 5 bases respectively, with 15 bases between them. The germline V gene encodes CDR1 MRHNA and CDR2 SNTAGT. The CDR3, as DNA: TGTGCCAGCAGTGACGGAAGGGGCGAAACGTATGGCTACACCTTC. Protein sequence: CASSDGRGETYGYTF.

The gene calls are TRBV6-5 and TRBJ1-6, with a weak D call TRBD1 (5 bases). Germline CDR1 and CDR2: MNHEY and SVGAGI. Trimming removed 5 bases from V and 5 bases from J, with 13 bases in between. The CDR3 runs to 15 residues. Here the CDR3 DNA reads TGTGCCAGCAGTCTCACAGGAAGCGATAATTCACCCCTCCACTTT. Its protein is CASSLTGSDNSPLHF.

The chain has TRBV12-2 and TRBJ2-2. TRBV12-2 is described as a pseudogene. This CDR3 has 12 amino acids. The CDR3 is CASRLFAGELFF. CDR3 bases: TGTGCAAGTCGCTTATTTGCCGGGGAGCTGTTTTTT.

The chain has TRBV4-2 and TRBJ2-7; possible D gene TRBD2, 7 bases. The V end was cut by 2 bases, the J end by 5 bases, with 22 bases between. The V gene's germline CDR1 is LGHNA and CDR2 YNFKEQ. The CDR3 is 17 amino acids. CDR3 loop: CASSQLGGASGADEQYF. The CDR3 coding sequence is TGTGCCAGCAGCCAATTGGGAGGGGCGTCGGGGGCCGACGAGCAGTACTTC.

The rearrangement links TRBV6-4 to TRBJ2-3, with TRBD2 identical over 8 bases. Germline loops: CDR1 MRHNA, CDR2 SNTAGT. The V segment lost 3 bases and the J segment 3 bases; nucleotides outside the gene matches: 5. The CDR3 contains 15 residues. This chain's CDR3 is CASSEGVAGTDTQYF. CDR3 bases: TGTGCCAGCAGTGAAGGAGTAGCGGGGACAGATACGCAGTATTTT.

This clone has just one count. J is TRBJ1-1 and V is TRBV5-1, with no clear D. The CDR3 length is 13 residues. Germline CDR1 and CDR2: SGHRS and YFSETQ. V was pared by 1 base and J by 0 bases, with 4 bases between. The CDR3 is CASSLRVNTEAFF. CDR3 in DNA: TGCGCCAGCAGCTTGAGAGTGAACACTGAAGCTTTCTTT.

The chain links TRBV18 to TRBJ1-2; D remains unclear. V was shortened by 5 bases and J by 0 bases, with 10 bases between the two germline ends. Germline assignment: CDR1 KGHSH and CDR2 LQKENI. The CDR3 sequence is 14 residues long. The CDR3 region has the DNA TGTGCCAGCTCATCAGAGTTTTCTAACTATGGCTACACCTTC. Translation gives CASSSEFSNYGYTF.

The chain joins TRBV11-2 to TRBJ2-5; 10 bases match TRBD2. Trimming cost V 5 bases and J 1 base; bases outside gene matches: 10. Germline V gene data show CDR1 as SGHAT and CDR2 as FQNNGV. CDR3 length: 17 residues. CDR3 bases: TGTGCCAGCAGCCAGCCGGGACTAGCGATCGCCCAAGAGACCCAGTACTTC. Amino acid sequence: CASSQPGLAIAQETQYF. The entire variable domain, with the rest obtained from reference TRBV11-2 and TRBJ2-5, is as follows: EAGVAQSPRYKIIEKRQSVAFWCNPISGHATLYWYQQILGQGPKLLIQFQNNGVVDDSQLPKDRFSAERLKGVDSTLKIQPAKLEDSAVYLCASSQPGLAIAQETQYFGPGTRLLVL.

This sequence joins TRBV3-1 (or the pseudogene TRBV3-2) and TRBJ1-2, with TRBD1 as a possible D gene (5 bases). V was trimmed by 1 base and J by 0 bases, leaving 18 bases between them. CDR1 and CDR2 (germline): LGHDT, YNNKEL (reference sequence). CDR3 size: 18 residues. CDR3 residues: CASSQGAGRMPSNYGYTF. DNA of the CDR3: TGTGCCAGCAGCCAAGGGGCGGGGCGAATGCCTTCTAACTATGGCTACACCTTC.

The chain carries TRBV11-2 and TRBJ2-5; tentatively, D is TRBD1 (5 bases). V shed 1 base and J shed 4 bases, with 10 bases lying between them. CDR1 and CDR2 (germline): SGHAT, FQNNGV. The CDR3 has 14 amino acids. The CDR3 DNA sequence: TGTGCCAGCAGCTTAGTCAGGGAAGGAGAGACCCAGTACTTC. The encoded protein is CASSLVREGETQYF.